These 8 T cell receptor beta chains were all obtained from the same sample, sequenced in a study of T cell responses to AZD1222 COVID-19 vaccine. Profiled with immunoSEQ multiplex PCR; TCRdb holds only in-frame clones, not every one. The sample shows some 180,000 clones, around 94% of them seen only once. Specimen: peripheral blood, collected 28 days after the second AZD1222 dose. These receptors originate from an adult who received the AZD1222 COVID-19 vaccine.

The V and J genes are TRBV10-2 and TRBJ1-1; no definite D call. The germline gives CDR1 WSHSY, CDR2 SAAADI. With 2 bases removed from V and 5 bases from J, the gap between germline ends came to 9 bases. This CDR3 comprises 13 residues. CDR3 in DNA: TGCGCCAGCAGTGAGGGGATGCAGACTGAAGCTTTCTTT. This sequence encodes CASSEGMQTEAFF.

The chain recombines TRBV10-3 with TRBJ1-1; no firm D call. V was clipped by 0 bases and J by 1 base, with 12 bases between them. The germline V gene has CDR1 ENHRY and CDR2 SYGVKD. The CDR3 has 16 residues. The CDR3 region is CAISESIFKTNTEAFF. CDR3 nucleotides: TGTGCCATCAGTGAGTCGATTTTCAAGACGAACACTGAAGCTTTCTTT.

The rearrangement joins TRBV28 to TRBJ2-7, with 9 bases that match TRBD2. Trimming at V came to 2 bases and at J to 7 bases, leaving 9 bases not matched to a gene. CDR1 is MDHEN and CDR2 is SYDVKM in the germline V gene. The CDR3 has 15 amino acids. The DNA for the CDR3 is TGTGCCAGCAGTTTAAATGGAGCGGGAGGTGGGGAGCAGTACTTC. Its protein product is CASSLNGAGGGEQYF.

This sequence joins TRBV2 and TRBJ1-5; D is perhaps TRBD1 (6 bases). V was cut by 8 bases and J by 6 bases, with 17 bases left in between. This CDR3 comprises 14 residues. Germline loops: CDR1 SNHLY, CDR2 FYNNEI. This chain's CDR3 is CASGGQQGGQPQHF. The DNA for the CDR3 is TGTGCCAGCGGTGGCCAACAGGGCGGTCAGCCCCAGCATTTT.

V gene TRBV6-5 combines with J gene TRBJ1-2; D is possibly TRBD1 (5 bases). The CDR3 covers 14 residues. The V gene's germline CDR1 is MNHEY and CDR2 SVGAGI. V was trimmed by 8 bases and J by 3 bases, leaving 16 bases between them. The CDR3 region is CASSRTQGYYGYTF. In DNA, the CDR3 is TGTGCCAGCTCGCGGACTCAGGGCTACTATGGCTACACCTTC.

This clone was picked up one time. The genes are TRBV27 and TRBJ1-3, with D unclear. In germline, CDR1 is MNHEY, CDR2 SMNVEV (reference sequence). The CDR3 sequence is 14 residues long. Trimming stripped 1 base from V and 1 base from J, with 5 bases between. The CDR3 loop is CASSLYGSGNTIYF. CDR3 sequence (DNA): TGTGCCAGCAGTTTATACGGATCTGGAAACACCATATATTTT.

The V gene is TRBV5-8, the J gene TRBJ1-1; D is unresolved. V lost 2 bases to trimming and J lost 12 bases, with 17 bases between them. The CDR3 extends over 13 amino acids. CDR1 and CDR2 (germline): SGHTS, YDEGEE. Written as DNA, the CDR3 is TGTGCCAGCAGCTTCGGGGAATTCGGCGGAACTTTCTTT. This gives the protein CASSFGEFGGTFF.

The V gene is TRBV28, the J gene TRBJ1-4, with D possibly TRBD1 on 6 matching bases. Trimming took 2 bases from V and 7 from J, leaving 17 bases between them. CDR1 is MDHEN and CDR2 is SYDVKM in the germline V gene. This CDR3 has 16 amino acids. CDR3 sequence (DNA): TGTGCCAGCAGTTTAAGGAACAAATTCAGGGGTGAAAAACTGTTTTTT. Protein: CASSLRNKFRGEKLFF.